Below, 7 T cell receptor beta chains from the same sample are listed, as sequenced in a study of regulatory T cells in long-lasting Graves disease (dated by TCRdb to 2020 to 2022). The method behind the library was multiplex PCR. Sequencer: Illumina HiSeq 4000. TCR beta libraries were built with iRepertoire HTBI primers and Arm-PCR amplification of CDR3 regions. TCRdb redid the processing of the public reads, applying fastp at Q25 and MiXCR, and retained in-frame beta chains. Rows with a matching CDR3 protein are joined into one entry that keeps the most common DNA and genes. The sample table lists some 490,000 distinct CDR3 sequences, about 12% of them with a count of one. Over 7% of the sample is taken by the ten largest. The time point label, read with the paper, signifies: newly diagnosed GD, antithyroid drugs for less than 3 months. RNA was extracted from PBMCs in TRIzol for both TCR sequencing and RNA sequencing.

The data also belong to a second study, concerning T cells in Graves' hyperthyroidism and ophthalmopathy.

Sequencing was performed on peripheral blood mononuclear cells (PBMCs), taken at new diagnosis, from a patient treated with antithyroid drugs. Every receptor here comes from a woman in her 30s with Graves disease. Donor details come from another sample of the same person, matched by shared clones.

Only a few counts were recorded for this clonotype. The chain recombines TRBV9 with TRBJ1-6; weak D call: TRBD1 (6 bases). This CDR3 has 16 residues. V lost 2 bases to trimming and J lost 5 bases, with 14 bases between them. Germline-derived CDR1 and CDR2 are SGDLS and YYNGEE. CDR3 coding DNA: TGTGCCAGCAGCGTCCTTCCCGACAGGAATAATTCACCCCTCCACTTT. It yields the protein CASSVLPDRNNSPLHF.

Ten or more counts support this clonotype. The V call is TRBV12-3 or TRBV12-4, the J call TRBJ2-2; 8 nucleotides match TRBD1. Losses at the gene ends were 7 bases for V and 8 bases for J; bases not matched to a gene: 12. The CDR3 extends over 15 amino acids. The CDR3 DNA is TGTGCCAGCATCTCCGGGACAGGCCATCTGGGGGAGCTGTTTTTT. As protein: CASISGTGHLGELFF.

This clonotype was seen repeatedly, ten times or more. The chain links TRBV19 to TRBJ1-5; D is ambiguous. Per the germline V gene, CDR1 is LNHDA and CDR2 is SQIVND (reference sequence). The V end was cut by 1 base, the J end by 2 bases, with 3 bases between. The CDR3 runs to 13 residues. This CDR3 is CASSIGGNQPQHF. The CDR3 DNA is TGTGCCAGTAGTATAGGCGGCAATCAGCCCCAGCATTTT.

This clonotype was detected once. A clone one base away is much larger, so this may be a read error. V usage is TRBV27 and J usage is TRBJ2-1, with TRBD2 matching 8 bases. The CDR3 loop spans 14 amino acids. Germline loops: CDR1 MNHEY, CDR2 SMNVEV (reference sequence). Here the CDR3 reads CASSYGGAYNEQSF. CDR3 bases: TGTGCCAGCAGTTACGGGGGGGCCTACAATGAGCAGTCCTTC.

The rearrangement links TRBV20-1 to TRBJ2-6; the D is unclear. The length of the CDR3 is 16 residues. Deletions cut 0 bases from V and 3 bases from J, with 12 bases between. CDR1 and CDR2 (germline): DFQATT, SNEGSKA (reference sequence). CDR3 sequence (DNA): TGCAGTGCTAGAGAAAGGGAAGGGTTTGGGGCCAACGTCCTGACTTTC. Translating gives CSAREREGFGANVLTF.

At least ten counts were recorded for this clonotype. The CDR3 loop reads CASSRTSGSSYEQYF. CDR3 sequence (DNA): TGTGCCAGCAGTCGAACTAGCGGTAGCTCCTACGAGCAGTACTTC. This chain connects TRBV19 to TRBJ2-7, with 8 nucleotides matching TRBD2. CDR3 size: 15 residues. Germline CDR1 LNHDA, CDR2 SQIVND (reference sequence). J lost 0 bases, V lost 9 bases, and 10 bases had no gene match.

The CDR3 sequence: CASSVGRAGDTQYF. The DNA for the CDR3 is TGTGCCAGCAGCGTAGGTCGAGCTGGAGATACGCAGTATTTT. This sequence joins TRBV9 and TRBJ2-3, with D unresolved. Germline-derived CDR1 and CDR2 are SGDLS and YYNGEE. V lost 0 bases and J lost 5, with 10 bases in between. The CDR3 has 14 amino acids.